The 22 T cell receptor beta chains in this list originate from one sample, sequenced in a study of blood T cell repertoires in COVID-19. The data were produced by immunoSEQ multiplex PCR, yet TCRdb's version contains in-frame clones alone and is incomplete. This sample has around 320,000 clones, with roughly 88% found just once. Material for sequencing was peripheral blood. The receptors come from a woman aged 30 to 39 who had recovered from COVID-19.

The chain couples TRBV19 to TRBJ2-2, with 7 positions matching TRBD1. V lost 6 bases and J lost 2; bases outside the gene matches: 6. Looked up from germline, CDR1 is LNHDA and CDR2 is SQIVND (reference sequence). The CDR3 length is 15 residues. For the CDR3, the DNA is TGTGCCAGTAGCCCGACAGGGTCAAACACCGGGGAGCTGTTTTTT. Encoded protein: CASSPTGSNTGELFF. The complete variable domain, with remaining parts taken from reference TRBV19 and TRBJ2-2, reads DGGITQSPKYLFRKEGQNVTLSCEQNLNHDAMYWYRQDPGQGLRLIYYSQIVNDFQKGDIAEGYSVSREKKESFPLTVTSAQKNPTAFYLCASSPTGSNTGELFFGEGSRLTVL.

V usage is TRBV4-2 and J usage is TRBJ2-1, with 10 bases that match TRBD2. The CDR3 is 17 amino acids. V lost 1 base to trimming and J lost 5 bases; unmatched junction nucleotides: 8. The V gene's germline CDR1 is LGHNA and CDR2 YNFKEQ. The CDR3 reads CASSQGPPSGGNNEQFF. The DNA for the CDR3 is TGTGCCAGCAGCCAAGGTCCCCCTAGCGGGGGCAACAATGAGCAGTTCTTC.

V gene TRBV5-1 combines with J gene TRBJ1-1; the D gene is possibly TRBD1 (5 bases). The CDR3 is 12 residues long. Germline V gene data show CDR1 as SGHRS and CDR2 as YFSETQ. V was clipped by 3 bases and J by 6 bases, with 9 bases between them. The CDR3 bases are TGCGCCAGCAGCTCCACAGGAGCTGAAGCTTTCTTT. This gives the protein CASSSTGAEAFF.

V and J are TRBV27 and TRBJ1-2; D is possibly TRBD1 (6 bases). V shed 7 bases and J shed 4 bases, with 16 bases lying between them. This CDR3 is 14 amino acids long. CDR1 and CDR2 from the germline V gene are MNHEY and SMNVEV (reference sequence). The CDR3 DNA follows: TGTGCCAGCAAGGGGGGAGGGCAGGGCTATGGCTACACCTTC. Translated, it gives CASKGGGQGYGYTF.

The J gene is TRBJ1-2, the V gene TRBV5-8; D not resolved. Trimming cost V 6 bases and J 1 base, with 13 bases left between them. CDR1 and CDR2 (germline): SGHTS, YDEGEE. The CDR3 totals 14 residues. Written as DNA, the CDR3 is TGTGCCAGCACCATTATTCGGGATAACTATGGCTACACCTTC. The encoded protein is CASTIIRDNYGYTF.

The rearrangement links TRBV27 to TRBJ1-2; TRBD1 agrees at 7 bases. V shed 0 bases and J 4 bases; nucleotides not matched to a gene: 8. Germline CDR1 MNHEY, CDR2 SMNVEV (reference sequence). CDR3 size: 16 residues. CDR3 amino acids: CASSLSPGPGGYGYTF. DNA of the CDR3: TGTGCCAGCAGTTTATCGCCGGGACCAGGGGGCTATGGCTACACCTTC.

The rearrangement uses TRBV10-3 and TRBJ2-3; a possible D gene is TRBD2 (6 bases). CDR3 length equals 16 residues. Trimming removed 4 bases from V and 5 bases from J, with 19 bases in between. CDR1 is ENHRY and CDR2 is SYGVKD in the germline V gene. The DNA of the CDR3 is TGTGCCATCAGTGCCCGCCGGGTTGCGGAGGGAGATACGCAGTATTTT. This translates into CAISARRVAEGDTQYF.

This clone appeared once. The rearrangement joins TRBV7-9 to TRBJ1-5; tentative D call: TRBD1 (6 bases). From germline, CDR1 is SEHNR and CDR2 FQNEAQ (reference sequence). This CDR3 is 17 amino acids long. V was clipped by 5 bases and J by 4 bases, with 21 bases between them. CDR3 nucleotides: TGTGCCAGCAGCGCCCGGTTAATTGAGGGGGTGAATCAGCCCCAGCATTTT. It translates to CASSARLIEGVNQPQHF.

The V and J genes are TRBV19 and TRBJ1-6; TRBD1 aligns across 7 bases. The CDR3 length is 16 residues. V lost 5 bases to trimming and J lost 2 bases; unmatched junction nucleotides: 6. Germline loops: CDR1 LNHDA, CDR2 SQIVND (reference sequence). CDR3 sequence reads: CASSPRQGTYNSPLHF. The DNA of the CDR3 is TGTGCCAGTAGTCCTAGACAGGGAACCTATAATTCACCCCTCCACTTT.

Comments on this clone: The same CDR3 is also encoded by other DNA sequences in this sample. V is TRBV18 and J is TRBJ1-6; D call uncertain. Per the germline V gene, CDR1 is KGHSH and CDR2 is LQKENI. The CDR3 runs to 12 residues. V shed 3 bases and J shed 7 bases, with 4 bases lying between them. The CDR3 DNA is TGTGCCAGCTCACCGGGCAATTCACCCCTCCACTTT. This codes for CASSPGNSPLHF.

The rearrangement links TRBV6-5 to TRBJ2-2; 7 bases align to TRBD1. CDR1 MNHEY and CDR2 SVGAGI come from the germline V gene. The V segment lost 4 bases and the J segment 6 bases; nucleotides outside the gene matches: 11. The CDR3 extends over 16 amino acids. CDR3 nucleotide sequence: TGTGCCAGCAGTTCTGACTCCAGGGGGACGGCCGGGGAGCTGTTTTTT. Its translation: CASSSDSRGTAGELFF.

The chain joins TRBV15 to TRBJ1-6; the D is unclear. CDR1 is LNHNV and CDR2 is YYDKDF in the germline V gene (reference sequence). V lost 1 base, J lost 8 bases, and 6 bases lay in between. This CDR3 is built from 13 residues. CDR3 bases: TGTGCCACCAGCAGAGGGCTTTATTCACCCCTCCACTTT. Protein product: CATSRGLYSPLHF.

The chain has TRBV10-3 and TRBJ1-4; D not certain. The CDR3 runs 11 residues. Trimming left V 10 bases short and J 6 bases short, with 9 bases between. CDR1 is ENHRY and CDR2 is SYGVKD in the germline V gene. This CDR3 is CATARDEKLFF. The CDR3, as DNA: TGTGCCACCGCGCGGGATGAAAAACTGTTTTTT.

This clone was counted a single time. This chain links TRBV7-9 with TRBJ2-7, with TRBD2 matching over 9 bases. CDR1 is SEHNR and CDR2 is FQNEAQ in the germline V gene (reference sequence). The V segment lost 2 bases and the J segment 2 bases; nucleotides outside the gene matches: 7. This CDR3 is 16 amino acids long. The CDR3 here is CASSLIEAGGAYEQYF. The CDR3 bases are TGTGCCAGCAGCTTAATTGAAGCGGGGGGAGCCTACGAGCAGTACTTC. Using reference TRBV7-9 and TRBJ2-7 for the parts outside the CDR3, the full variable domain is DTGVSQNPRHKITKRGQNVTFRCDPISEHNRLYWYRQTLGQGPEFLTYFQNEAQLEKSRLLSDRFSAERPKGSFSTLEIQRTEQGDSAMYLCASSLIEAGGAYEQYFGPGTRLTVT.

The J gene is TRBJ1-4, the V gene TRBV6-6; no definite D call. The CDR3 is made up of 15 amino acids. V lost 2 bases and J 5 bases, leaving 12 bases between the germline ends. Germline V lookup: CDR1 MNHNY, CDR2 SVGAGI (reference sequence). CDR3: CASSYPGVENEKLFF. The CDR3 nucleotides read TGTGCCAGCAGTTACCCCGGTGTCGAAAATGAAAAACTGTTTTTT.

This rearrangement joins TRBV7-2 to TRBJ2-2; D is unclear. The germline CDR1 and CDR2 sequences are SGHTA and FQGNSA. This CDR3 comprises 13 residues. The V gene lost 1 base and the J gene lost 7 bases, with 7 bases spanning the gap. The CDR3 spells CASSLESVGELFF. The CDR3 bases are TGTGCCAGCAGCTTAGAATCAGTCGGGGAGCTGTTTTTT.

The gene calls are TRBV3-1 (or the pseudogene TRBV3-2) and TRBJ2-5, with TRBD2 matching over 14 bases. Germline CDR1 is LGHDT and CDR2 is YNNKEL (reference sequence). Trimming took 6 bases from V and 3 from J; bases not matched to a gene: 3. The CDR3 consists of 15 residues. In nucleotides, the CDR3 is TGTGCCAGCAGTGGGGGACTAGCGGGGGAAGAGACCCAGTACTTC. Protein: CASSGGLAGEETQYF.

The V gene is TRBV4-1, the J gene TRBJ1-4; D ambiguous. Germline CDR1 MGHRA, CDR2 YSYEKL. The germline V and J ends were trimmed by 4 bases and 0 bases, with 9 bases remaining between them. The CDR3 totals 15 residues. The CDR3 region has the DNA TGCGCCAGCAGCCCCCTACAGACAACTAATGAAAAACTGTTTTTT. Translating gives CASSPLQTTNEKLFF.

The chain recombines TRBV28 with TRBJ1-6; no clear D. The length of the CDR3 is 15 residues. Trimming cost V 6 bases and J 10 bases, with 19 bases left between them. Germline CDR1 is MDHEN and CDR2 is SYDVKM. The CDR3 sequence: CASRSHPEVGSPLHF. The CDR3 nucleotides read TGTGCCAGCAGATCCCACCCGGAGGTGGGATCACCCCTCCACTTT.

The gene calls are TRBV11-2 and TRBJ2-7; TRBD2 matches 13 bases. CDR3 length: 15 residues. V gave up 5 bases and J gave up 2 bases; unmatched junction bases: 3. The germline CDR1 and CDR2 sequences are SGHAT and FQNNGV. The CDR3 DNA follows: TGTGCCAGCAGCCGGACTAGCGGGGGCCCCTACGAGCAGTACTTC. It encodes CASSRTSGGPYEQYF.

The rearrangement links TRBV5-6 to TRBJ1-5, with 9 bases fitting TRBD1. The V segment lost 2 bases and the J segment 6 bases; nucleotides outside the gene matches: 3. CDR3 length: 14 amino acids. Germline CDR1 and CDR2: SGHDT and YYEEEE. CDR3 region: CASSFGTGIQPQHF. The CDR3 DNA reads TGTGCCAGCAGCTTCGGGACAGGGATTCAGCCCCAGCATTTT.

CDR3: CASSQEDRDNQPQHF. The CDR3 nucleotides are TGCGCCAGCAGCCAAGAGGACAGGGACAATCAGCCCCAGCATTTT. This sequence joins TRBV4-1 and TRBJ1-5; 8 bases line up with TRBD1. There are 15 residues in the CDR3. With V trimmed by 0 bases and J by 3 bases, 1 base remained unmatched. Germline loops: CDR1 MGHRA, CDR2 YSYEKL.